The 17 T cell receptor beta chains given below trace back to one sample, sequenced in a study of response to subunit inactivated influenza vaccine. One entry per CDR3 protein results from TCRdb running MiXCR on the RT-PCR reads. This table holds about 620,000 distinct CDR3 sequences, roughly 12% found once. These same data were also listed under a study on T cells expressing NK-cell markers. Per that paper: UMIs were included in TCR beta cDNA generated by 5'RACE template switching.

The sequencing used PBMCs from blood, collected on the day of vaccination. These receptors were taken from a man in his fifties who received an inactivated influenza vaccine.

This clonotype was detected only a few times. The chain has TRBV12-3 or TRBV12-4 and TRBJ1-4; a weak D match, TRBD1 (5 bases). The CDR3 spans 12 residues. V was pared by 3 bases and J by 13 bases, with 12 bases between. The CDR3 sequence: CASSLGRRGLFF. Written as DNA, the CDR3 is TGTGCCAGCAGTTTGGGGCGGAGGGGACTGTTTTTT.

This clonotype was detected ten times or more. This chain connects TRBV6-1 to TRBJ2-2; TRBD1 matches at 9 bases. Germline lookup yields CDR1 MNHNS and CDR2 SASEGT. The CDR3 spans 15 residues. V shed 6 bases and J 5 bases; nucleotides not matched to a gene: 7. CDR3 residues: CASSEGQGGTGELFF. The CDR3 DNA sequence: TGTGCCAGCAGCGAGGGACAGGGAGGGACCGGGGAGCTGTTTTTT.

This clonotype came up a few times. The chain is built from TRBV11-2 and TRBJ2-7, with D maybe TRBD1 (6 bases). CDR1 SGHAT and CDR2 FQNNGV come from the germline V gene. The CDR3 loop spans 13 amino acids. V shed 4 bases and J shed 7 bases, with 14 bases lying between them. The CDR3 nucleotides are TGTGCCAGCAGCTCTGGGGGCGAGGGGGAGCAGTACTTC. This gives the protein CASSSGGEGEQYF. Using reference TRBV11-2 and TRBJ2-7 for the parts outside the CDR3, the full variable domain is EAGVAQSPRYKIIEKRQSVAFWCNPISGHATLYWYQQILGQGPKLLIQFQNNGVVDDSQLPKDRFSAERLKGVDSTLKIQPAKLEDSAVYLCASSSGGEGEQYFGPGTRLTVT.

This clonotype came up a few times. One end of the junction is discordant with germline, which a read error may explain. The V gene is TRBV25-1, the J gene TRBJ1-4, with a weak D call TRBD1 (6 bases). Germline CDR1 reads MGHDK; CDR2 reads SYGVNS. The CDR3 is made up of 11 amino acids. The CDR3 nucleotides are TGTGCCAGCAGCTCCGGGACACCTAGATTCTTT. It encodes CASSSGTPRFF.

The chain carries TRBV24-1 and TRBJ2-7; D is unclear. Between the trimmed V and J ends, which lost 5 bases and 5 bases, there was a span of 21 bases. The CDR3 has 16 amino acids. The V gene's germline CDR1 is KGHDR and CDR2 SFDVKD. This chain's CDR3 is CATSVRTVPRGDEQYF. The CDR3 nucleotides read TGTGCCACCAGTGTCCGGACGGTTCCACGTGGGGACGAGCAGTACTTC.

This clonotype showed up just a few times. The rearrangement joins TRBV7-9 to TRBJ2-1; 7 nucleotides agree with TRBD1. This CDR3 has 15 amino acids. In germline, CDR1 is SEHNR, CDR2 FQNEAQ (reference sequence). V trimming: 6 bases; J trimming: 6 bases; junction bases outside the gene matches: 11. Here the CDR3 reads CASRKGTDFVNEQFF. CDR3 coding DNA: TGTGCCAGCAGGAAGGGGACAGACTTTGTCAATGAGCAGTTCTTC.

This clonotype was counted ten times or more. This rearrangement joins TRBV9 to TRBJ2-3, with 9 bases that match TRBD1. Germline assignment: CDR1 SGDLS and CDR2 YYNGEE. V shed 0 bases, J shed 2 bases, and the junction held 4 bases outside the gene matches. The CDR3 totals 16 residues. CDR3 sequence reads: CASSVGTGVSTDTQYF. The CDR3 DNA reads as TGTGCCAGCAGCGTAGGGACAGGGGTTTCCACAGATACGCAGTATTTT.

This chain joins TRBV20-1 and TRBJ1-2; no clear D gene. This CDR3 contains 14 residues. Germline lookup yields CDR1 DFQATT and CDR2 SNEGSKA (reference sequence). V gave up 0 bases and J gave up 6 bases, with 14 bases separating them. CDR3: CSARDITVEDGYTF. In nucleotides, the CDR3 is TGCAGTGCTAGAGATATCACGGTAGAAGATGGCTACACCTTC.

This sequence joins TRBV18 and TRBJ2-7, with no clear D. This CDR3 has 11 residues. Looked up from germline, CDR1 is KGHSH and CDR2 is LQKENI. Deletions cut 3 bases from V and 6 bases from J, with 6 bases between. CDR3: CASSPQTEQYF. CDR3 DNA: TGTGCCAGCTCACCTCAGACCGAGCAGTACTTC.

A few counts support this clonotype. The J gene is TRBJ1-6, the V gene TRBV4-2; D gene ambiguous. Trimming removed 1 base from V and 6 bases from J, with 7 bases in between. The V gene's germline CDR1 is LGHNA and CDR2 YNFKEQ. The CDR3 extends over 14 amino acids. The CDR3 DNA follows: TGTGCCAGCAGCCAAGCTGATTTTAATTCACCCCTCCACTTT. Amino acid sequence: CASSQADFNSPLHF.

V usage is TRBV5-6 and J usage is TRBJ2-2, with D uncertain. CDR3 length: 11 amino acids. The ends were cut back, 10 bases at V and 6 bases at J, with 10 bases in the middle. Germline CDR1 reads SGHDT; CDR2 reads YYEEEE. CDR3 loop: CASTGAGELFF. The CDR3 region has the DNA TGTGCCTCGACGGGTGCCGGGGAGCTGTTTTTT.

The chain joins TRBV7-9 to TRBJ2-7; possible D gene TRBD1, 6 bases. Germline values: CDR1 SEHNR, CDR2 FQNEAQ (reference sequence). V was cut by 5 bases and J by 6 bases, with 17 bases left in between. This CDR3 has 14 amino acids. The CDR3 reads CASSRNTGSGEQYF. The CDR3 bases are TGTGCCAGCAGCCGAAATACAGGGTCAGGCGAGCAGTACTTC.

This clonotype has more than one count but fewer than ten. This chain links TRBV7-2 with TRBJ1-1; D is undetermined. V dropped 7 bases and J dropped 0 bases, with 15 bases sitting between them. The germline gives CDR1 SGHTA, CDR2 FQGNSA. The CDR3 is made up of 15 amino acids. DNA for the CDR3: TGTGCCAGCACCTCCTTGGACCGCATGAACACTGAAGCTTTCTTT. This codes for CASTSLDRMNTEAFF.

This clonotype was recorded many times. V gene TRBV5-1 combines with J gene TRBJ2-1; 8 bases are a match to TRBD2. The germline CDR1 and CDR2 sequences are SGHRS and YFSETQ. Trimming at V came to 0 bases and at J to 14 bases, leaving 10 bases not matched to a gene. The CDR3 spans 14 residues. CDR3 amino acids: CASSLGPAGERKFF. The CDR3 DNA reads as TGCGCCAGCAGCTTGGGTCCAGCGGGAGAACGTAAGTTCTTC.

The V call is TRBV7-2, the J call TRBJ1-5, with a weak D call TRBD1 (5 bases). This CDR3 spans 12 amino acids. CDR1 SGHTA and CDR2 FQGNSA come from the germline V gene. V lost 2 bases to trimming and J lost 9 bases, with 8 bases between them. The CDR3 DNA sequence: TGTGCCAGCAGCTTACGGGGGTTGCCCCAGCATTTT. This encodes CASSLRGLPQHF. Variable domain in full (rest from reference TRBV7-2 and TRBJ1-5): GAGVSQSPSNKVTEKGKDVELRCDPISGHTALYWYRQSLGQGLEFLIYFQGNSAPDKSGLPSDRFSAERTGGSVSTLTIQRTQQEDSAVYLCASSLRGLPQHFGDGTRLSIL.

This sequence joins TRBV5-1 and TRBJ2-1; D is possibly TRBD2 (5 bases). This CDR3 region has 13 residues. Germline CDR1 is SGHRS and CDR2 is YFSETQ. The germline V and J ends were trimmed by 4 bases and 7 bases, with 12 bases remaining between them. Here the CDR3 DNA reads TGCGCCAGCAGCACCGGGGTTGGGAATGAGCAGTTCTTC. This gives the protein CASSTGVGNEQFF.

The chain couples TRBV6-1 to TRBJ2-5, with D perhaps TRBD1 or TRBD2 (5 bases each). Germline-derived CDR1 and CDR2 are MNHNS and SASEGT. Trimming took off 7 bases at V and 2 bases at J, with 17 bases between the two ends. The CDR3 totals 15 residues. The chain's CDR3 is CASTPGTAAQETQYF. CDR3 in DNA: TGTGCCAGCACCCCGGGGACGGCAGCGCAAGAGACCCAGTACTTC.